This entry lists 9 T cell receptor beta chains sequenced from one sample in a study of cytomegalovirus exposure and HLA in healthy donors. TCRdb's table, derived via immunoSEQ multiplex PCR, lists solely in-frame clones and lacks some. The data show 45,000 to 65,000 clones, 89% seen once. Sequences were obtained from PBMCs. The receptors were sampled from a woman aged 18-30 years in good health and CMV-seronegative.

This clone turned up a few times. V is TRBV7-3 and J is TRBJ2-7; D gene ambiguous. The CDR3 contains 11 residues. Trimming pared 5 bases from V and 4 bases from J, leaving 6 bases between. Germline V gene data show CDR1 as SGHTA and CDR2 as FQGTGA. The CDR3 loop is CASSPRYEQYF. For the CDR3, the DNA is TGTGCCAGCAGCCCCCGTTACGAGCAGTACTTC.

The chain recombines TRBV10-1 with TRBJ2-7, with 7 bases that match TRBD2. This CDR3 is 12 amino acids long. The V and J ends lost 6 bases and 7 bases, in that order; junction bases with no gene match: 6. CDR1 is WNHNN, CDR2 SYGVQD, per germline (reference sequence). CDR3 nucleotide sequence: TGCGCCAGCAGCGCACTCGGGGGGGAGCAGTACTTC. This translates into CASSALGGEQYF.

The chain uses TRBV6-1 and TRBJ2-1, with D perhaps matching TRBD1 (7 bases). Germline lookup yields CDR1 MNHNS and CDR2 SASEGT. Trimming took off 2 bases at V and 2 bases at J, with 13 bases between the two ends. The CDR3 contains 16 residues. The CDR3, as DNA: TGTGCCAGCAGTGAACCCCCAGGGGGGACCTACAATGAGCAGTTCTTC. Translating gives CASSEPPGGTYNEQFF.

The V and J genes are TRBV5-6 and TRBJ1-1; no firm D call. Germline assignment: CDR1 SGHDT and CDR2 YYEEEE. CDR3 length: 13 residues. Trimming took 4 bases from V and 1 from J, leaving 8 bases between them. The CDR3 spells CASSEQTNTEAFF. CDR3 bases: TGTGCCAGCAGCGAACAGACGAACACTGAAGCTTTCTTT.

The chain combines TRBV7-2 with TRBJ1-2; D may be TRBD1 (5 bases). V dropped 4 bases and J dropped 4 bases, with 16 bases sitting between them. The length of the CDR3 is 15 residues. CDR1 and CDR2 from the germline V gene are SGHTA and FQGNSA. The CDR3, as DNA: TGTGCCAGCAGCTACAGAAGGGGTGTCGGCTATGGCTACACCTTC. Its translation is CASSYRRGVGYGYTF.

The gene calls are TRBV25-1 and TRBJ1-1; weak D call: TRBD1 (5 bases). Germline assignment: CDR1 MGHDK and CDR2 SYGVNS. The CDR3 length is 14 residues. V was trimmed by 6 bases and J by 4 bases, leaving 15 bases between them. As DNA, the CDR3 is TGTGCCAGCAGCCCCAGGGTAAGGAGCACTGAAGCTTTCTTT. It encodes CASSPRVRSTEAFF.

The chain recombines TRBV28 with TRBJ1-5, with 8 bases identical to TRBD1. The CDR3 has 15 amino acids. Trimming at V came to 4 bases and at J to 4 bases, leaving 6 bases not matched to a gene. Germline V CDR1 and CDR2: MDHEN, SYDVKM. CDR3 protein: CASSSRDRSNQPQHF. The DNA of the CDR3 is TGTGCCAGCAGTTCTAGGGACAGGTCTAATCAGCCCCAGCATTTT.

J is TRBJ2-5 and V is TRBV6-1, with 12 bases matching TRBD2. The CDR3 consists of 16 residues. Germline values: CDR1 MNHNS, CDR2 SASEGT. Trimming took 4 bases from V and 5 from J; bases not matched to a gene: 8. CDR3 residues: CASSGSSGGGLETQYF. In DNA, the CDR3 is TGTGCCAGCAGTGGATCTAGCGGGGGGGGTCTGGAGACCCAGTACTTC.

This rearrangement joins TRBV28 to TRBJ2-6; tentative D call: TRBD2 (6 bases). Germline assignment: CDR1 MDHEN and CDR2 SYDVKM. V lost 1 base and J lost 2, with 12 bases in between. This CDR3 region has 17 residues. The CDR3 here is CASSLLWEAAGANVLTF. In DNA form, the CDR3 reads TGTGCCAGCAGTTTATTGTGGGAGGCCGCTGGGGCCAACGTCCTGACTTTC. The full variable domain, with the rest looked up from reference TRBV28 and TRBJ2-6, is DVKVTQSSRYLVKRTGEKVFLECVQDMDHENMFWYRQDPGLGLRLIYFSYDVKMKEKGDIPEGYSVSREKKERFSLILESASTNQTSMYLCASSLLWEAAGANVLTFGAGSRLTVL.